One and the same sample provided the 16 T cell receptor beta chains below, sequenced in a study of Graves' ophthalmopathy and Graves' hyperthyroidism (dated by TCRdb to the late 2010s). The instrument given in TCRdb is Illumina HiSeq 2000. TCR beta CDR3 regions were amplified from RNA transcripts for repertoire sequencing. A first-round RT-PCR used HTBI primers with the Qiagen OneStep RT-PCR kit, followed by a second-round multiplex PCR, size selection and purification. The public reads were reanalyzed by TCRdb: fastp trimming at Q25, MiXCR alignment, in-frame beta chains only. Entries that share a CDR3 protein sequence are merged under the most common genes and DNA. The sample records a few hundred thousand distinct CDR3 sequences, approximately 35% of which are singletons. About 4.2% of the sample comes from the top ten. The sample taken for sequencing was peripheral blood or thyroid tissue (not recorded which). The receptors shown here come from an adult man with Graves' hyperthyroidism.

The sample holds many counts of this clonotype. CDR3 amino acids: CASSLDRGQETQYF. CDR3 DNA: TGTGCCAGCAGCTTAGACAGGGGCCAGGAGACCCAGTACTTC. The rearrangement joins TRBV7-9 to TRBJ2-5; 7 positions match TRBD1. V was pared by 1 base and J by 5 bases, with 4 bases of the junction left unmatched. Germline CDR1 reads SEHNR; CDR2 reads FQNEAQ (reference sequence). The CDR3 is 14 residues long.

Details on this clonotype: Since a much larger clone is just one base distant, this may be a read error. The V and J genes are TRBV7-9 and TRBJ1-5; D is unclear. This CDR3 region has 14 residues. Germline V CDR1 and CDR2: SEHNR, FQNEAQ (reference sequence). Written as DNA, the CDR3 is TGTGCCGGCAGCTTCGGACTGTCCAATCAGCCCCAGCATTTT. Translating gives CAGSFGLSNQPQHF.

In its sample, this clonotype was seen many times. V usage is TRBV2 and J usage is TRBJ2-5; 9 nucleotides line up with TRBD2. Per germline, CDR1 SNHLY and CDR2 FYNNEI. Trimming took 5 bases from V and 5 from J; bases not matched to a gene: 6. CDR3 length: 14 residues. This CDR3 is CASSRLAVRETQYF. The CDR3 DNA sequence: TGTGCCAGCAGTCGACTAGCGGTCCGTGAGACCCAGTACTTC.

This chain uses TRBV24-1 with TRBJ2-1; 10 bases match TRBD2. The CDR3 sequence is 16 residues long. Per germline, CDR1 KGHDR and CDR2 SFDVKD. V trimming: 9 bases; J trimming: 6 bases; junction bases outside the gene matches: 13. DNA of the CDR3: TGTGCCACCGGTTACCTGGGTCTAGCGGGAGTCAATGAGCAGTTCTTC. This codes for CATGYLGLAGVNEQFF.

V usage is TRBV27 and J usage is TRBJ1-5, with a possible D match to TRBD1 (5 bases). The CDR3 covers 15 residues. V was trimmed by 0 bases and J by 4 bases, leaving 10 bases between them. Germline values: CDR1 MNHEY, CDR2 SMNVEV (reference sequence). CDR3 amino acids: CASSLSTGTNQPQHF. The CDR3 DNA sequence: TGTGCCAGCAGTTTATCCACAGGCACAAATCAGCCCCAGCATTTT.

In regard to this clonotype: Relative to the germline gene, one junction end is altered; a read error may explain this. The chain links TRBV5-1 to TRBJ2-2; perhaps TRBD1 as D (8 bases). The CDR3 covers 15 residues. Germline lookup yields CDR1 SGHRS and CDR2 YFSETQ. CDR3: CASSFGQGGYDEQFF. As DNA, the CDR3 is TGCGCCAGCAGCTTCGGACAGGGAGGGTACGATGAGCAGTTTTTT.

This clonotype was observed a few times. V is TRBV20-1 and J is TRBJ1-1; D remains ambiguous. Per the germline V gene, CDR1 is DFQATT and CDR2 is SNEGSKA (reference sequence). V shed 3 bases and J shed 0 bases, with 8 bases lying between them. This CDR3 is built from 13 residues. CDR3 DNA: TGCAGTGCTAGCAGATTAATGAACACTGAAGCTTTCTTT. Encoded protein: CSASRLMNTEAFF.

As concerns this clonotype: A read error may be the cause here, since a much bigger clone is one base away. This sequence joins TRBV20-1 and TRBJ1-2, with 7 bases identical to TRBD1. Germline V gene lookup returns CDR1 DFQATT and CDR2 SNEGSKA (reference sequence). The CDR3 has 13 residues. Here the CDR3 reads CSAVRQGVYGYAF. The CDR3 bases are TGCAGTGCTGTCAGACAGGGTGTTTATGGCTACGCCTTC.

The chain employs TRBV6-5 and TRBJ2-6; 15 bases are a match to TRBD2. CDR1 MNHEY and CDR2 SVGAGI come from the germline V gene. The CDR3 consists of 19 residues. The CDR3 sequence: CATRTGGLAGGSGANVLTF. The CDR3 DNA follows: TGTGCAACCAGGACAGGGGGACTAGCGGGAGGATCTGGGGCCAACGTCCTGACTTTC.

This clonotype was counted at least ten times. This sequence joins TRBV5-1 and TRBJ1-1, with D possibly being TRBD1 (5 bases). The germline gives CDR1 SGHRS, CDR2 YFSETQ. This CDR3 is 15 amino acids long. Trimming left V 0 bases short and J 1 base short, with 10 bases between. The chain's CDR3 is CASSLVGEGNTEAFF. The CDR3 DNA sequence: TGCGCCAGCAGCTTGGTAGGGGAGGGGAACACTGAAGCTTTCTTT.

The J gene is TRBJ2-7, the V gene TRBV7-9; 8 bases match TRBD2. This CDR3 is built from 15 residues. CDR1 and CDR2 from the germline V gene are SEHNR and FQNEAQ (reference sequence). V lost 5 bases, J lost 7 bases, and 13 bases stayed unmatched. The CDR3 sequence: CASSQWVAGRAEQYF. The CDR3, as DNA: TGTGCCAGCAGCCAATGGGTAGCGGGACGGGCTGAGCAGTACTTC.

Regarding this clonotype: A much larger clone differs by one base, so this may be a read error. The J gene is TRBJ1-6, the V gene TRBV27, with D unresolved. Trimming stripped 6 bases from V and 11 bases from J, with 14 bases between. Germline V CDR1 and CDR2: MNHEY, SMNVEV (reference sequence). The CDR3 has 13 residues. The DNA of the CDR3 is TGTGCCAGCAGCCCTAGGCCCAATCCACCCCTCCACTTT. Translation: CASSPRPNPPLHF.

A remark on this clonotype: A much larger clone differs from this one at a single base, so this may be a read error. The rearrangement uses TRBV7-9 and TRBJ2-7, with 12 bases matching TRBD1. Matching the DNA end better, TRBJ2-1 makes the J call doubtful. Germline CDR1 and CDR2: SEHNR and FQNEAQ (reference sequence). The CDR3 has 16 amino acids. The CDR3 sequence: CASSLAVGTGGYEQFF. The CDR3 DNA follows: TGTGCCAGCAGCTTAGCGGTGGGGACAGGGGGCTACGAGCAGTTCTTC.

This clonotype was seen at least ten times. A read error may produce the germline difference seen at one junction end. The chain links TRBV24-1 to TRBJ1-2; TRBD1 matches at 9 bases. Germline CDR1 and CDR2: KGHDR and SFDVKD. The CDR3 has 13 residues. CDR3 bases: TGTGCCACCAGTGATCCCGGGACAGGGACGTGGAGCTTC. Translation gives CATSDPGTGTWSF.

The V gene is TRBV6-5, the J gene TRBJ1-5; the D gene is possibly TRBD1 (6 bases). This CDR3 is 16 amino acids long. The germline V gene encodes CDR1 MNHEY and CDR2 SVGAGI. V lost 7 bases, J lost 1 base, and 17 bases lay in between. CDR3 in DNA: TGTGCCAGCACCTCAAAGGGGGAAATAAGCAATCAGCCCCAGCATTTT. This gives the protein CASTSKGEISNQPQHF.

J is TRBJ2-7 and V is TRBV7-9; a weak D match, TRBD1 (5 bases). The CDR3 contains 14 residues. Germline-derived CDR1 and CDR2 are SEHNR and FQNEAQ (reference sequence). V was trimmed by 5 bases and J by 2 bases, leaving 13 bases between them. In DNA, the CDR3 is TGTGCCAGCAGCGTTGACCAGGGCCCCTACGAGCAGTACTTC. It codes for CASSVDQGPYEQYF. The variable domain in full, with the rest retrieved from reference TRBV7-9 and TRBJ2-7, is DTGVSQNPRHKITKRGQNVTFRCDPISEHNRLYWYRQTLGQGPEFLTYFQNEAQLEKSRLLSDRFSAERPKGSFSTLEIQRTEQGDSAMYLCASSVDQGPYEQYFGPGTRLTVT.